This T cell receptor (beta chain) was sequenced in a study of cytomegalovirus exposure and HLA in healthy donors. Both 60 Vbeta primers and 13 Jbeta primers went into the PCR. Method: immunoSEQ multiplex PCR; TCRdb's copy keeps in-frame clones and lacks some. Among roughly 140,000 clones listed, approximately 68% were seen once. The germline V gene has CDR1 LNHDA and CDR2 SQIVND (reference sequence). The CDR3 consists of 16 residues. V lost 3 bases, J lost 0 bases, and 4 bases stayed unmatched. Source material: PBMCs. The chain links TRBV19 to TRBJ2-3; 9 bases fit TRBD2. The TCR comes from a middle-aged man in good health and CMV-seronegative. CDR3 sequence (DNA): TGTGCCAGTAGTATTCAAGCGGGAGGAAGCACAGATACGCAGTATTTT. It encodes CASSIQAGGSTDTQYF.